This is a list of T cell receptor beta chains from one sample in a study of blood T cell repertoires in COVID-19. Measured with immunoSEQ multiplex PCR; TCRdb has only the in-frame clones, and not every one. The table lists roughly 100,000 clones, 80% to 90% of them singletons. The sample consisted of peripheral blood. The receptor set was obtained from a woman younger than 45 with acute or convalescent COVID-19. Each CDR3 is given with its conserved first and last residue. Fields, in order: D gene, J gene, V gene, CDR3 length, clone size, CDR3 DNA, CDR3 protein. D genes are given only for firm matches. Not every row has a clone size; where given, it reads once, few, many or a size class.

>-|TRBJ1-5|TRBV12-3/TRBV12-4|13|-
TGTGCCAGCAGTTTAAGCAGGGCTCAGCCCCAGCATTTT
CASSLSRAQPQHF
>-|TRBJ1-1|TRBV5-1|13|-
TGCGCCAGCAGCTTGGCGACAGGCACTGAAGCTTTCTTT
CASSLATGTEAFF
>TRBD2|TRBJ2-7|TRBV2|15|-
TGTGCCAGCAGGGGGACTAGCGGGGCCTCCTACGAGCAGTACTTC
CASRGTSGASYEQYF
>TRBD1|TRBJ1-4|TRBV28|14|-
TGTGCCAGCAGAACCGGGACAGAGAATGAAAAACTGTTTTTT
CASRTGTENEKLFF
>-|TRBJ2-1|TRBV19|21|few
TGTGCCAGTAGTATAGATCCTATCTCGAACCTGGTTGCTAGCCCCTACAATGAGCAGTTCTTC
CASSIDPISNLVASPYNEQFF
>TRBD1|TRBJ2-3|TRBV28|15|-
TGTGCCAGCAGTTGGCGGACAGGGAAGACAGATACGCAGTATTTT
CASSWRTGKTDTQYF
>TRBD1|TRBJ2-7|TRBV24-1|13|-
TGTGCCACCAGTGACCAAGACAGGGTTGAGCAGTACTTC
CATSDQDRVEQYF
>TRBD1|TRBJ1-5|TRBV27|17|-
TGTGCCAGCAGTCAGGGGACAGGGCTATATAGCAATCAGCCCCAGCATTTT
CASSQGTGLYSNQPQHF
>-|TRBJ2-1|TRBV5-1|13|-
TGCGCCAGCAGCCACATGGAGGGAAGTGAGCAGTTCTTC
CASSHMEGSEQFF
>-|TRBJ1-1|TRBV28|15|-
TGTGCCAGCAGCCTTATGTCGACAACGAACACTGAAGCTTTCTTT
CASSLMSTTNTEAFF
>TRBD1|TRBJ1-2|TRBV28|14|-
TGTGCCAGCAGTTTATGGGGCAGGGGGCATGGCTACACCTTC
CASSLWGRGHGYTF
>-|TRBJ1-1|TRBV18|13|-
TGTGCCAGCTCACCAGAGCGGGGCACTGAAGCTTTCTTT
CASSPERGTEAFF
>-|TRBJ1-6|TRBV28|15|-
TGTGCCAGCAGTCTGGGGAGTACTAGTGGATCACCCCTCCACTTT
CASSLGSTSGSPLHF
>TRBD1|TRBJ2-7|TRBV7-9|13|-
TGTGCCAGCTCCGGGACAGGAGGGTACGAGCAGTACTTC
CASSGTGGYEQYF
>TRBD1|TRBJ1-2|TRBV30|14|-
TGTGCCTGGAGGTACGGGACAGTCAACTATGGCTACACCTTC
CAWRYGTVNYGYTF
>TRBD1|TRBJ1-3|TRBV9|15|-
TGTGCCAGCAGCAGAGGGGGCACCTCTGGAAACACCATATATTTT
CASSRGGTSGNTIYF
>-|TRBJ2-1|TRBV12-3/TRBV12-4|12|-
TGTGCCAGCAGTTCCAGCGGGTCAAAGCAGTTCTTC
CASSSSGSKQFF
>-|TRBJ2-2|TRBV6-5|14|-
TGTGCCAGCAGCAGGGGAGACAGCACCGGGGAGCTGTTTTTT
CASSRGDSTGELFF
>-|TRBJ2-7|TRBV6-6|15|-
TGTGCCAGTCGCCGCAAGAAGGACAGTTTTATCGAGCAGTACTTC
CASRRKKDSFIEQYF
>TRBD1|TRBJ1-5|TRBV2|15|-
TGTGCCAGCAGTGCTATAGGACAGGTCAATCAGCCCCAGCATTTT
CASSAIGQVNQPQHF
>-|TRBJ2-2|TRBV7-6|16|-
TGTGCCAGCAGCTTACAGCGCAGCTACAACACCGGGGAGCTGTTTTTT
CASSLQRSYNTGELFF
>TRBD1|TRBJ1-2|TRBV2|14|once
TGTGCCAGCAGTGAAGCCGGGACAGGGTATGGCTACACCTTC
CASSEAGTGYGYTF
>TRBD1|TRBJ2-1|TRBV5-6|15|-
TGTGCCAGCAGCCCGGGACAGGGGGGATACAATGAGCAGTTCTTC
CASSPGQGGYNEQFF
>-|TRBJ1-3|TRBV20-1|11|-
TGCAGTGCTAGAGATCGGAACACCATATATTTT
CSARDRNTIYF
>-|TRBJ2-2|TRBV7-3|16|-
TGTGCCAGCAGCTTAACGAGGACACTGGGAACCGGGGAGCTGTTTTTT
CASSLTRTLGTGELFF
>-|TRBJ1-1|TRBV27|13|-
TGTGCCAGCAGTCGCCGAGGTCCCTATGAAGCTTTCTTT
CASSRRGPYEAFF
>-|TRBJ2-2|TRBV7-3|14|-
TGTGCCAGCAGCTTAACGCGGAACACCGGGGAGCTGTTTTTT
CASSLTRNTGELFF
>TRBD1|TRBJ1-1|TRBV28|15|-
TGTGCCAGCAGTTTATCCCCCCCCACAGGGGCCGAAGCTTTCTTT
CASSLSPPTGAEAFF
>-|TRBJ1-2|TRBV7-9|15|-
TGTGCCAGCCGTTCCTGGTCCGGTTTGGACTATGGCTACACCTTC
CASRSWSGLDYGYTF
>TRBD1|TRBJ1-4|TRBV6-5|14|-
TGTGCCAGCAGTTACGTTAGGGGGCGGGAAAAACTGTTTTTT
CASSYVRGREKLFF
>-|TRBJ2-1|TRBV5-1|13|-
TGCGCCAGCACCGAGAGCTCCTACAATGAGCAGTTCTTC
CASTESSYNEQFF
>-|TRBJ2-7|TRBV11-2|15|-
TGTGCCAGCAGCTTAGATCCGGGAGGGGGCCACGAGCAGTACTTC
CASSLDPGGGHEQYF
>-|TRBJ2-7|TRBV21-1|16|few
TGTGCCAGCAGCAATATCGGCGGGGGGGACTCCTACGAGCAGTACTTC
CASSNIGGGDSYEQYF
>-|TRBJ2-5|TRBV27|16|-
TGTGCCAGCAGTTTAACCCCTCGGACTACACAAGAGACCCAGTACTTC
CASSLTPRTTQETQYF
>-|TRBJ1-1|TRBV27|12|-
TGTGCCAGCAGCCAAGGAGGAACTGAAGCTTTCTTT
CASSQGGTEAFF
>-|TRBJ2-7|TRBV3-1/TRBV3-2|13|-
TGTGCCAGCAGCCAACAGGGGACCCACGAGCAGTACTTC
CASSQQGTHEQYF
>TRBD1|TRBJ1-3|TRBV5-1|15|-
TGCGCCAGCAGCATCGGGACAGGGGAAGGAAACACCATATATTTT
CASSIGTGEGNTIYF
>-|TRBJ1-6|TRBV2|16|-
TGTGCCAGCAGTGTTGCAGGGGCCCTCTATAATTCACCCCTCCACTTT
CASSVAGALYNSPLHF
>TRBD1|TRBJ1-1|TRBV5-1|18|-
TGCGCCAGCAGCTTAATCCGGGACAGGGTCTCCATGAACACTGAAGCTTTCTTT
CASSLIRDRVSMNTEAFF
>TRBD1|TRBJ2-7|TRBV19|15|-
TGTGCCAGCCGCATGGCGGCAGGGGGCTTCTACGAGCAGTACTTC
CASRMAAGGFYEQYF
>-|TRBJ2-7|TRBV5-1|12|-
TGCGCCAGCAGCTTGGGAGGAAGCGAGCAGTACTTC
CASSLGGSEQYF
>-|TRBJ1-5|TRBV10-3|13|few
TGTGCCATCAGGCAGGATGCCAATCAGCCCCAGCATTTT
CAIRQDANQPQHF
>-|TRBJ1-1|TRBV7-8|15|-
TGTGCCAGCAGCTTAAACCGGGGCGGGGGCAGAGAAGCTTTCTTT
CASSLNRGGGREAFF
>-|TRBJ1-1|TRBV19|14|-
TGTGCCAGTAGTATGGGCTTGGGGAACACTGAAGCTTTCTTT
CASSMGLGNTEAFF
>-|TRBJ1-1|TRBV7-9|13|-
TGTGCCACCGTTAATGGGAGTCGGGCTGAAGCTTTCTTT
CATVNGSRAEAFF
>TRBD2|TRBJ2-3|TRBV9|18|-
TGTGCCAGCAGCGCCTTTAGTGGAGGGGAGGGTTTCGCAGATACGCAGTATTTT
CASSAFSGGEGFADTQYF
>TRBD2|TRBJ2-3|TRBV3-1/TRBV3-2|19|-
TGTGCCAGCAGCCACCAACGAGGAGAGCGGGGGCCTTCCACAGATACGCAGTATTTT
CASSHQRGERGPSTDTQYF
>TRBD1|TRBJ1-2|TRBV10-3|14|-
TGTGCCGCCCGACAGGGGGAAGGGAACTATGGCTACACCTTC
CAARQGEGNYGYTF
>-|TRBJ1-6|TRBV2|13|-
TGTGCCAGCAGTGTGTCAGGACAATCACCCCTCCACTTT
CASSVSGQSPLHF
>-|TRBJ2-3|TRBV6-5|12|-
TGTGCCAGCAGTCAGTCACCAGATACGCAGTATTTT
CASSQSPDTQYF
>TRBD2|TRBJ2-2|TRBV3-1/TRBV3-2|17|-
TGTGCCAGCAGCCTATGGACTAGCGGGGGACCCACCGGGGAGCTGTTTTTT
CASSLWTSGGPTGELFF
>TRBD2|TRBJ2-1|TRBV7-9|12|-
TGTGCCAGCAGCTCCGGGGGGGATGAGCAGTTCTTC
CASSSGGDEQFF
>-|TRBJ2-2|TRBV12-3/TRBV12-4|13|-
TGTGCCAGCAGTCGCGCGGGGCCCGGGGAGCTGTTTTTT
CASSRAGPGELFF